These T cell receptor beta chains were read from a single sample in a study of blood T cell repertoires in COVID-19. Here immunoSEQ multiplex PCR was the method, and the copy in TCRdb shows in-frame clones only, minus some. The top ten hold about 1.2% of the sample, which has roughly 200,000 clones, 75% to 90% seen once. The sequenced material came from PBMCs or T cells enriched from blood (not recorded which). All receptors derive from a young man who had recovered from COVID-19. Both conserved end residues are part of each CDR3. A D gene is named only where the DNA matches it firmly. Clone size is given for some rows only: seen once, a few or many times, or a class if the clone is expanded.

size	J	V	D	CDR3	DNA
-	TRBJ2-2	TRBV9	-	CASSVGVGTGELFF	TGTGCCAGCAGCGTAGGGGTCGGGACCGGGGAGCTGTTTTTT
few	TRBJ2-7	TRBV5-4	TRBD2	CASSLGREGFIEQYF	TGTGCCAGCAGCTTGGGGCGGGAGGGTTTTATCGAGCAGTACTTC
-	TRBJ2-5	TRBV11-2	TRBD2	CASSPKVLAGGKETQYF	TGTGCCAGCAGTCCTAAGGTCCTCGCGGGGGGTAAAGAGACCCAGTACTTC
-	TRBJ2-3	TRBV6-2/TRBV6-3	-	CASSYSSGGARDTQYF	TGTGCCAGCAGTTACTCGAGTGGGGGGGCCAGGGATACGCAGTATTTT
-	TRBJ1-6	TRBV30	-	CAWSKKTDPRTGSLHF	TGTGCCTGGAGCAAAAAAACTGACCCCCGCACGGGATCTCTCCACTTT
once	TRBJ2-7	TRBV7-2	TRBD1	CASSLWGQTYEQYF	TGTGCCAGCAGCTTATGGGGACAGACCTACGAGCAGTACTTC
-	TRBJ2-1	TRBV28	-	CASSLFLLDYNEQFF	TGTGCCAGCAGTTTATTTTTACTTGATTACAATGAGCAGTTCTTC
-	TRBJ2-5	TRBV9	-	CASSVGVPGVKFGTQYF	TGTGCCAGCAGCGTAGGCGTCCCAGGGGTGAAATTTGGGACCCAGTACTTC
-	TRBJ2-3	TRBV5-4	-	CASSSRAGTDTQYF	TGTGCCAGCAGCTCGCGGGCAGGCACAGATACGCAGTATTTT
-	TRBJ1-2	TRBV7-2	-	CASSLGGRLYGYTF	TGTGCCAGCAGCTTAGGGGGCAGGCTCTATGGCTACACCTTC
few	TRBJ1-5	TRBV2	-	CASSDPRQVADQPQHF	TGTGCCAGCAGTGATCCTCGACAGGTGGCTGATCAGCCCCAGCATTTT
-	TRBJ1-1	TRBV28	-	CASSLDPGNTEAFF	TGTGCCAGCAGTTTAGACCCAGGGAACACTGAAGCTTTCTTT
-	TRBJ2-3	TRBV19	TRBD2	CASSMAGGSPDTQYF	TGTGCCAGTAGTATGGCGGGAGGGAGTCCAGATACGCAGTATTTT